A selection of T cell receptor beta chains follows, all from one sample in a study of T cell changes during pregnancy in multiple sclerosis. Assay: immunoSEQ multiplex PCR; the TCRdb copy retains only in-frame clones and omits some. The sample holds about 130,000 clones; 90% to 98% are singletons and the top ten take roughly 0.45%. The sequencing here drew on peripheral blood, taken after pregnancy. The source is a female donor with multiple sclerosis, enrolled in a pregnancy study. Each CDR3 is given with its conserved first and last residue. The D gene is left open where the match is weak. The size entry is marked missing in some rows and otherwise reads once, few, many or a size class.

>TRBD2|.|15|TRBJ2-1|TRBV11-2
CASSLLAGGGNEQFF
TGTGCCAGCAGCCTCCTAGCGGGGGGGGGCAATGAGCAGTTCTTC
>.|.|14|TRBJ2-7|TRBV28
CASSLSWRIDEQYF
TGTGCCAGCAGTTTAAGTTGGCGGATCGACGAGCAGTACTTC
>TRBD2|.|15|TRBJ2-2|TRBV5-1
CASSALTSGSGELFF
TGCGCCAGCAGCGCCCTTACTAGCGGGAGCGGGGAGCTGTTTTTT
>TRBD1|.|12|TRBJ1-2|TRBV6-1
CASTGLSYGYTF
TGTGCATCGACAGGGCTCAGTTATGGCTACACCTTC
>.|.|14|TRBJ2-6|TRBV7-3
CAIPKGAGANVLTF
TGTGCCATCCCGAAGGGGGCTGGGGCCAACGTCCTGACTTTC
>TRBD2|.|15|TRBJ2-5|TRBV5-1
CASSWLAGVGETQYF
TGCGCCAGCAGCTGGCTAGCGGGAGTAGGGGAGACCCAGTACTTC
>.|.|15|TRBJ1-4|TRBV7-2
CASSRSLATNEKLFF
TGTGCCAGCAGCCGTTCCCTTGCAACTAATGAAAAACTGTTTTTT
>TRBD2|.|15|TRBJ2-3|TRBV7-8
CASSLRLAVTDTQYF
TGTGCCAGCAGCCTCCGACTAGCGGTCACAGATACGCAGTATTTT
>TRBD1|.|14|TRBJ2-7|TRBV7-8
CASSPRDRGYEQYF
TGTGCCAGCAGCCCTCGGGACAGGGGCTACGAGCAGTACTTC
>.|.|21|TRBJ2-6|TRBV4-2
CASSQTLNRAPTLSGANVLTF
TGTGCCAGCAGCCAGACTTTAAACAGGGCCCCCACCCTCTCTGGGGCCAACGTCCTGACTTTC
>.|.|14|TRBJ2-5|TRBV7-7
CASSKESFQETQYF
TGTGCTAGCAGCAAAGAGAGTTTCCAAGAGACCCAGTACTTC
>TRBD2|once|16|TRBJ2-3|TRBV28
CASSLSGSGRGNTQYF
TGTGCCAGCAGTTTATCGGGTAGCGGGAGGGGGAATACGCAGTATTTT
>.|.|16|TRBJ1-2|TRBV9
CASSPSGGPAGYGYTF
TGTGCCAGCAGCCCTTCGGGGGGCCCGGCGGGCTATGGCTACACCTTC
>.|.|13|TRBJ1-1|TRBV28
CATGGRVNTEAFF
TGTGCCACCGGGGGGCGGGTGAACACTGAAGCTTTCTTT
>.|.|13|TRBJ1-1|TRBV5-5
CASSLFKNTEAFF
TGTGCCAGCAGCTTGTTCAAGAACACTGAAGCTTTCTTT
>.|.|13|TRBJ1-5|TRBV30
CAWSPGLNQPQHF
TGTGCCTGGAGTCCGGGTCTCAATCAGCCCCAGCATTTT
>TRBD1|.|15|TRBJ1-1|TRBV27
CASSLISGQGAEAFF
TGTGCCAGCAGTCTAATATCGGGACAGGGGGCTGAAGCTTTCTTT
>TRBD1|.|19|TRBJ1-2|TRBV7-9
CASSFSDWTRDRGNYGYTF
TGTGCCAGCAGCTTCTCGGACTGGACCCGGGACAGGGGCAACTATGGCTACACCTTC
>TRBD1|.|15|TRBJ2-3|TRBV18
CASSPIGQGTDTQYF
TGTGCCAGCTCACCGATCGGACAGGGCACAGATACGCAGTATTTT
>TRBD1|.|14|TRBJ1-2|TRBV19
CASSNRQGNYGYTF
TGTGCCAGTAGTAACAGACAGGGGAACTATGGCTACACCTTC
>TRBD1|.|18|TRBJ2-7|TRBV4-3
CASSQDIYGQVDKGEQYF
TGCGCCAGCAGCCAAGATATTTACGGACAGGTTGACAAGGGCGAGCAGTACTTC
>.|once|15|TRBJ2-1|TRBV6-5
CASRTWGGPYNEQFF
TGTGCCAGCAGGACGTGGGGGGGCCCTTACAATGAGCAGTTCTTC
>.|.|13|TRBJ2-3|TRBV6-5
CASSYWGDGTQYF
TGTGCCAGCAGTTACTGGGGAGACGGGACGCAGTATTTT
>.|once|11|TRBJ2-7|TRBV28
CATSPSYEQYF
TGTGCCACCTCCCCCTCCTACGAGCAGTACTTC
>.|once|15|TRBJ2-1|TRBV6-6
CASSYLGLGGDEQFF
TGTGCCAGCAGTTACTTAGGACTAGGGGGTGATGAGCAGTTCTTC
>.|.|15|TRBJ1-1|TRBV7-2
CASSGTGTKNTEAFF
TGTGCCAGCAGCGGCACCGGGACAAAGAACACTGAAGCTTTCTTT
>TRBD1|once|15|TRBJ1-1|TRBV25-1
CASSAWTGPNTEAFF
TGTGCCAGCAGTGCATGGACAGGGCCGAACACTGAAGCTTTCTTT
>.|.|14|TRBJ2-1|TRBV7-3
CASSLRGPYNEQFF
TGTGCCAGCAGCTTACGAGGGCCGTACAATGAGCAGTTCTTC
>TRBD1|.|15|TRBJ2-5|TRBV19
CASRAGQGAQETQYF
TGTGCCAGTAGGGCGGGACAGGGGGCCCAAGAGACCCAGTACTTC
>.|.|14|TRBJ2-7|TRBV6-5
CASSRRDNSYEQYF
TGTGCCAGCAGTCGTCGGGACAACTCCTACGAGCAGTACTTC
>.|.|16|TRBJ1-2|TRBV5-1
CASSVDSNYGSYGYTF
TGCGCCAGCAGCGTGGACTCAAACTACGGTTCCTATGGCTACACCTTC
>TRBD1|.|14|TRBJ2-5|TRBV5-1
CASSSGTGQETQYF
TGCGCCAGCAGCTCCGGGACAGGACAAGAGACCCAGTACTTC
>.|.|16|TRBJ1-6|TRBV4-2
CASSQGQARSNSPLHF
TGTGCCAGCAGCCAAGGCCAAGCGAGGAGTAATTCACCCCTCCACTTT
>TRBD1|.|13|TRBJ2-1|TRBV7-8
CASSLEDRDEQFF
TGTGCCAGCAGCTTAGAGGACAGGGATGAGCAGTTCTTC
>TRBD1|.|14|TRBJ2-7|TRBV5-1
CASSSRGQGYEQYF
TGCGCCAGCAGCTCCCGTGGACAGGGCTACGAGCAGTACTTC
>TRBD2|.|16|TRBJ2-1|TRBV25-1
CASSTPTSGMNNEQFF
TGTGCCAGCAGTACCCCGACTAGCGGGATGAACAATGAGCAGTTCTTC
>.|.|14|TRBJ2-3|TRBV6-1
CASRVGLGADTQYF
TGTGCCAGCAGAGTGGGGCTCGGCGCAGATACGCAGTATTTT
>.|.|15|TRBJ2-5|TRBV4-2
CASSLGEQYQETQYF
TGTGCCAGCAGCCTAGGGGAACAGTACCAAGAGACCCAGTACTTC
>.|.|14|TRBJ2-5|TRBV28
CASSLWSGEETQYF
TGTGCCAGCAGTTTATGGTCAGGGGAAGAGACCCAGTACTTC
>TRBD1|once|16|TRBJ1-3|TRBV28
CASSRITGGSGNTIYF
TGTGCCAGCAGTCGTATAACAGGGGGCTCTGGAAACACCATATATTTT
>.|.|10|TRBJ2-3|TRBV6-5
CANEADTQYF
TGTGCAAACGAGGCAGATACGCAGTATTTT
>TRBD2|.|15|TRBJ2-1|TRBV27
CASSLGTSGRNEQFF
TGTGCCAGCAGCCTAGGGACTAGCGGGAGGAATGAGCAGTTCTTC
>TRBD1|.|13|TRBJ2-3|TRBV6-1
CAIRDRAADTQYF
TGTGCCATAAGGGACAGGGCGGCAGATACGCAGTATTTT
>.|.|15|TRBJ2-6|TRBV6-1
CASSEGSAWANVLTF
TGTGCCAGCAGTGAAGGGAGCGCCTGGGCCAACGTCCTGACTTTC
>TRBD1|.|12|TRBJ2-7|TRBV28
CASMGQGYEQYF
TGTGCCAGCATGGGACAGGGTTACGAGCAGTACTTC
>TRBD2|.|18|TRBJ2-3|TRBV28
CASSSSGTSGSSTDTQYF
TGTGCCAGCAGTTCATCCGGGACTAGCGGCTCTAGCACAGATACGCAGTATTTT
>TRBD1|.|15|TRBJ1-4|TRBV7-8
CASSPRGHSNEKLFF
TGTGCCAGCAGCCCAAGGGGGCACTCTAATGAAAAACTGTTTTTT
>TRBD1|.|13|TRBJ2-7|TRBV11-2
CASSYGQAYEQYF
TGTGCCAGCAGCTACGGACAGGCCTACGAGCAGTACTTC
>.|.|15|TRBJ2-3|TRBV11-2
CASSFPLVVADTQYF
TGTGCCAGCAGCTTTCCACTAGTTGTTGCAGATACGCAGTATTTT
>.|.|13|TRBJ1-1|TRBV6-5
CASRKQGNTEAFF
TGTGCCAGCAGGAAACAGGGGAACACTGAAGCTTTCTTT
>TRBD2|.|15|TRBJ2-7|TRBV9
CASSVDVGRSYEQYF
TGTGCCAGCAGCGTAGACGTCGGGAGGTCCTACGAGCAGTACTTC
>.|.|11|TRBJ2-7|TRBV2
CAGGQSYEQYF
TGTGCCGGCGGACAGTCCTACGAGCAGTACTTC
>.|.|14|TRBJ2-5|TRBV5-4
CASSFFGGEETQYF
TGTGCCAGCAGCTTTTTCGGGGGAGAAGAGACCCAGTACTTC
>TRBD2|.|15|TRBJ2-2|TRBV19
CASNLLAGGHGELFF
TGTGCCAGTAACCTACTAGCGGGAGGCCACGGGGAGCTGTTTTTT